This is a list of T cell receptor beta chains from one sample in a study of blood T cell repertoires in COVID-19. The table came from immunoSEQ multiplex PCR; TCRdb's copy has only in-frame clones and leaves some out. This sample carries 250,000 to 300,000 clones, about 85% of them seen once, and the ten largest clones take under 7%. The sequencing sample was made of PBMCs or T cells enriched from blood (not recorded which). Source of these receptors: a woman between 45 and 65 years old who had been exposed to COVID-19. The CDR3 runs from the conserved cysteine through the conserved F or W. D genes are given only for firm matches. Size is stated for part of the rows, as once, few or many counts, or as a class when the clone is expanded.

.,13,TRBJ2-5,TRBV12-3/TRBV12-4,.,TGTGCCAGCTGTAGTCCCCCCCAAGAGACCCAGTACTTC,CASCSPPQETQYF
.,13,TRBJ1-4,TRBV30,once,TGTGCCTGGAGTTCAGCAGGGAACGAAAAACTGTTTTTT,CAWSSAGNEKLFF
TRBD1,15,TRBJ1-2,TRBV19,.,TGTGCCAGTAGTAGGGGACAGGCCACTAACTATGGCTACACCTTC,CASSRGQATNYGYTF
.,13,TRBJ1-2,TRBV6-2/TRBV6-3,.,TGTGCCAGCAGTCAGACGGGAAACTATGGCTACACCTTC,CASSQTGNYGYTF
TRBD1,13,TRBJ1-1,TRBV5-4,.,TGTGCCAGCAGACACCGGGACAGCGATAGGGCTTTCTTT,CASRHRDSDRAFF
.,14,TRBJ2-3,TRBV5-6,.,TGTGCCAGCAGCTTGGTAGTCCGTCCGGATACGCAGTATTTT,CASSLVVRPDTQYF
.,15,TRBJ1-1,TRBV6-5,.,TGTGCCAGCAGTTACTCGAGGAGAGTGAACACTGAAGCTTTCTTT,CASSYSRRVNTEAFF
TRBD1,14,TRBJ1-5,TRBV28,.,TGTGCCAGCAGGGTACAGGGGAAGGATCAGCCCCAGCATTTT,CASRVQGKDQPQHF
TRBD1,13,TRBJ2-7,TRBV28,.,TGTGCCAGCAGGGGTGCAGGGGGCGGGGAGCAGTACTTC,CASRGAGGGEQYF
.,16,TRBJ2-2,TRBV24-1,.,TGTGCCACCAGTGTCACAAGGAGGGTTGGGCCCGGGGAGCTGTTTTTT,CATSVTRRVGPGELFF
TRBD2,17,TRBJ2-2,TRBV7-7,.,TGTGCCAGCAGCTCTACTAGCGGGGGGGCAAAAACCGGGGAGCTGTTTTTT,CASSSTSGGAKTGELFF
.,12,TRBJ1-2,TRBV28,.,TGTGCCAGCAGTTCCCAGGGAGGTGGCTACACCTTC,CASSSQGGGYTF
TRBD1,14,TRBJ2-5,TRBV3-1/TRBV3-2,.,TGTGCCAGCAGCCCCCCAGGGGGCTCGAAGACCCAGTACTTC,CASSPPGGSKTQYF
TRBD1,15,TRBJ1-1,TRBV5-4,.,TGTGCCAGCAGCCTTGAGACAGGGCGGGACACTGAAGCTTTCTTT,CASSLETGRDTEAFF
.,13,TRBJ1-1,TRBV11-2,few,TGTGCCAGCAGCTTAGATATGAACACTGAAGCTTTCTTT,CASSLDMNTEAFF
.,13,TRBJ2-3,TRBV6-4,once,TGTGCCAGCAGCATAGACTACACAGATACGCAGTATTTT,CASSIDYTDTQYF
.,14,TRBJ1-2,TRBV2,.,TGTGCCAGCACCCCCTCGGGGGATCGGTATGGCTACACCTTC,CASTPSGDRYGYTF
TRBD1,16,TRBJ1-1,TRBV2,few,TGTGCCAGCAGTGAAGTGGCAGGGGGAGTGAACACTGAAGCTTTCTTT,CASSEVAGGVNTEAFF
.,13,TRBJ1-2,TRBV19,.,TGTGCCAGTAGTATTCGGGGAGTGGACGTCTACACCTTC,CASSIRGVDVYTF
.,13,TRBJ1-1,TRBV19,.,TGTGCCAGTAGTATCACGGGGAACACTGAAGCTTTCTTT,CASSITGNTEAFF
TRBD1,19,TRBJ2-3,TRBV27,.,TGTGCCAGCAGTCCCCTCCCCCTTCTACAGGGGCGTAGCACAGATACGCAGTATTTT,CASSPLPLLQGRSTDTQYF
TRBD2,13,TRBJ2-7,TRBV30,.,TGTGCCTGGAAGGGCGGGAGGTTCAACGAGCAGTACTTC,CAWKGGRFNEQYF
.,13,TRBJ1-2,TRBV28,.,TGTGCCAGAGACTCGCACCGGTTTTATGGCTACACCTTC,CARDSHRFYGYTF
.,16,TRBJ2-3,TRBV5-5,.,TGTGCCAGCAGCCCGGGTTTTCGTGGCCTGACAGATACGCAGTATTTT,CASSPGFRGLTDTQYF
.,17,TRBJ1-1,TRBV10-2,once,TGCGCCAGCAGTGAGGAAGGGGTAGAAGGCGGGGGGACTGAAGCTTTCTTT,CASSEEGVEGGGTEAFF
.,12,TRBJ2-1,TRBV18,once,TGTGCCAGCTCACCGCAGGTTGGCGAGCAGTTCTTC,CASSPQVGEQFF
.,11,TRBJ1-1,TRBV5-1,.,TGCGCCAGCAAGGGGGGGACTGAAGCTTTCTTT,CASKGGTEAFF
.,15,TRBJ1-1,TRBV6-6,.,TGTGCCAGCAGTTACCGGCTACAGGAGGGCACTGAAGCTTTCTTT,CASSYRLQEGTEAFF
TRBD1,18,TRBJ2-5,TRBV11-2,.,TGTGCCAGCACCCATTTCCCCGGGGACAGGGCAGCCCAAGAGACCCAGTACTTC,CASTHFPGDRAAQETQYF
.,13,TRBJ2-7,TRBV6-1,.,TGTGCCAGCAGTGAAGCTACGGTCGGGGGGCAGTACTTC,CASSEATVGGQYF
.,11,TRBJ1-2,TRBV30,.,TGTGCCTGTACCATGCCCGGTGGCTACACCTTC,CACTMPGGYTF
.,13,TRBJ1-6,TRBV18,.,TGTGCCAGCTCACTAGATCCGGATTCACCCCTCCACTTT,CASSLDPDSPLHF
.,13,TRBJ2-7,TRBV14,few,TGTGCCAGCAGCCAGGGGGCTGGCTACGAGCAGTACTTC,CASSQGAGYEQYF
.,15,TRBJ2-7,TRBV28,.,TGTGCCAGCAGTTCCGGATTAACAGATGTCTACGAGCAGTACTTC,CASSSGLTDVYEQYF
.,11,TRBJ2-1,TRBV11-2,.,TGTGCCAGCAGCTTCAGCGGTGAGCAGTTCTTC,CASSFSGEQFF
.,14,TRBJ2-5,TRBV5-1,once,TGCGCCGTCGGCCACGGCCTAGCTGGGGAGACCCAGTACTTC,CAVGHGLAGETQYF
.,13,TRBJ1-6,TRBV19,.,TGTGCCAGTAGTATGACAGACAATTCACCCCTCCACTTT,CASSMTDNSPLHF
.,14,TRBJ1-1,TRBV19,.,TGTGCCAGTAGTATAGCACGGTTGAACACTGAAGCTTTCTTT,CASSIARLNTEAFF
.,16,TRBJ2-3,TRBV10-3,.,TGTGCCATCAGTGAGAACAGGCCCACTAGCACAGATACGCAGTATTTT,CAISENRPTSTDTQYF
TRBD1,14,TRBJ1-2,TRBV11-2,.,TGTGCCAGCAGCTCGACGGGACAGAATTATGGCTACACCTTC,CASSSTGQNYGYTF
.,15,TRBJ2-1,TRBV11-2,.,TGTGCCAGCAGAGAAGGGGGGGCCTGGCCAAATGAGCAGTTCTTC,CASREGGAWPNEQFF
TRBD1,13,TRBJ1-2,TRBV7-8,.,TGTGCCAGCAGCCCTCCGACAGGGGACGGCTACACCTTC,CASSPPTGDGYTF
.,13,TRBJ2-7,TRBV18,.,TGTGCCAGCTCACCACTTGTGAGCTACGAGCAGTACTTC,CASSPLVSYEQYF
.,14,TRBJ1-5,TRBV27,.,TGTGCCAGCAGTTTTTCAGGGCCCAATCAGCCCCAGCATTTT,CASSFSGPNQPQHF
.,14,TRBJ1-1,TRBV6-5,.,TGTGCCAGCAGTTCCCAACCGAAGGAGACTGAAGCTTTCTTT,CASSSQPKETEAFF
TRBD1,14,TRBJ2-1,TRBV6-5,once,TGTGCCAGCAGCTCCGGGACAGGGGGGAATGAGCAGTTCTTC,CASSSGTGGNEQFF
.,14,TRBJ1-2,TRBV18,.,TGTGCCAGCTCAGCAGAAGGGGGTCACTATGGCTACACCTTC,CASSAEGGHYGYTF
TRBD2,15,TRBJ2-7,TRBV6-5,.,TGTGCCAGCAGTCCTAGCGGGGGGCTTTCCTACGAGCAGTACTTC,CASSPSGGLSYEQYF
TRBD1,15,TRBJ1-5,TRBV6-5,.,TGTGCCAGCAGCTCCGGGACAGTCGGCAATCAGCCCCAGCATTTT,CASSSGTVGNQPQHF
TRBD1,14,TRBJ1-1,TRBV16,.,TGTGCCAGCAGCCTCGACAGGGTGAACACTGAAGCTTTCTTT,CASSLDRVNTEAFF
.,13,TRBJ1-1,TRBV24-1,.,TGTGCCACCAGTGCCTCAACGCGAGCTGAAGCTTTCTTT,CATSASTRAEAFF
.,17,TRBJ2-2,TRBV13,.,TGTGCCAGCAGCTCAAGACAGCTCCTAATGAACACCGGGGAGCTGTTTTTT,CASSSRQLLMNTGELFF
.,14,TRBJ1-1,TRBV11-2,.,TGTGCCAGCAGCTTCACAGGCTTGAACACTGAAGCTTTCTTT,CASSFTGLNTEAFF
.,14,TRBJ2-5,TRBV7-3,.,TGTGCCAGCAGCCCCTCAGGGGCCGGAGAGACCCAGTACTTC,CASSPSGAGETQYF
.,13,TRBJ1-1,TRBV7-9,.,TGTGCCAGCAGCCTGACCGGGAGTGCTGAAGCTTTCTTT,CASSLTGSAEAFF
TRBD2,15,TRBJ2-7,TRBV6-5,.,TGTGCCAGCCCTTTAACTAGCGGGGGTGGGTACGAGCAGTACTTC,CASPLTSGGGYEQYF
.,14,TRBJ1-6,TRBV7-8,.,TGTGCCAGCAGCTCCCTAGCCTATAATTCACCCCTCCACTTT,CASSSLAYNSPLHF
.,14,TRBJ1-1,TRBV29-1,once,TGCAGCGTTGATGGGCGAGGGATGAACACTGAAGCTTTCTTT,CSVDGRGMNTEAFF